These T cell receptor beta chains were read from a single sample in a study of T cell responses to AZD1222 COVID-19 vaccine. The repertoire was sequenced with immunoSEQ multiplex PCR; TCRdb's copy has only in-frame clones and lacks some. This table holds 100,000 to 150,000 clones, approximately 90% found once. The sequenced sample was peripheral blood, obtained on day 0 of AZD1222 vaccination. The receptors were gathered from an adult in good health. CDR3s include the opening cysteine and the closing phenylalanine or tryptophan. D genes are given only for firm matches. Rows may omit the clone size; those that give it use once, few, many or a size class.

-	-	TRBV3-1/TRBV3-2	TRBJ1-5	CASSPRTGNQPQHF	TGTGCCAGCAGCCCAAGAACGGGCAATCAGCCCCAGCATTTT
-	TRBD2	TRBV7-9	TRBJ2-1	CASSLEREIYNEQFF	TGTGCCAGCAGCTTAGAGCGGGAGATCTACAATGAGCAGTTCTTC
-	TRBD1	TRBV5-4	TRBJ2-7	CASSRERTGATYEQYF	TGTGCCAGCAGCCGGGAGAGGACAGGGGCTACCTACGAGCAGTACTTC
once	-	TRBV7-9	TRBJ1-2	CASSLGDAYGYTF	TGTGCCAGCAGCTTAGGGGACGCCTATGGCTACACCTTC
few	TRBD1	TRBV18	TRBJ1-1	CASSRGDRVNTEAFF	TGTGCCAGCTCACGCGGTGACAGGGTGAACACTGAAGCTTTCTTT
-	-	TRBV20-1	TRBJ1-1	CSADLNTEAFF	TGCAGTGCGGACTTGAACACTGAAGCTTTCTTT
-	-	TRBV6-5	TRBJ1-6	CASSYSNSYNSPLHF	TGTGCCAGCAGTTACTCGAACAGTTATAATTCACCCCTCCACTTT
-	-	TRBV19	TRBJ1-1	CASSVSWAAFF	TGTGCCAGTAGTGTCTCTTGGGCAGCTTTCTTT
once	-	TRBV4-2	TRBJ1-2	CAAGGVGYGYTF	TGTGCCGCCGGGGGGGTCGGCTATGGCTACACCTTC
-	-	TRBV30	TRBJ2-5	CAWSVGRSQETQYF	TGTGCCTGGAGTGTAGGGAGGTCACAAGAGACCCAGTACTTC
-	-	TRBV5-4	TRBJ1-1	CASSPSWGSTEAFF	TGTGCCAGCAGCCCCTCATGGGGAAGCACTGAAGCTTTCTTT
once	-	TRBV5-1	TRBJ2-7	CASGTHPYEQYF	TGCGCCAGCGGGACACACCCCTACGAGCAGTACTTC
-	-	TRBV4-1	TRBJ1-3	CASSQDHGVGGNTIYF	TGCGCCAGCAGCCAAGATCACGGGGTTGGTGGAAACACCATATATTTT
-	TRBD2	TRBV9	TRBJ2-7	CASSVQAGGPVEQYF	TGTGCCAGCAGCGTACAAGCGGGAGGGCCTGTCGAGCAGTACTTC
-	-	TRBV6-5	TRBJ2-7	CASSYISYEQYF	TGTGCCAGCAGTTACATCTCCTACGAGCAGTACTTC
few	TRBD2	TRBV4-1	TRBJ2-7	CASSPDWLAGSYEQYF	TGCGCCAGCAGCCCGGACTGGCTAGCGGGCTCCTACGAGCAGTACTTC
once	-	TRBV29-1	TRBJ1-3	CSVMDSGNTIYF	TGCAGCGTGATGGACAGCGGAAACACCATATATTTT
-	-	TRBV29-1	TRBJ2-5	CSVGKGTWETQYF	TGCAGCGTTGGAAAAGGGACGTGGGAGACCCAGTACTTC
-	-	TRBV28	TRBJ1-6	CASTVTGGRSPLHF	TGTGCCAGCACGGTGACGGGGGGGCGATCACCCCTCCACTTT
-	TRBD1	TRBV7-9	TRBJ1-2	CASSLDRGPAGYTF	TGTGCCAGCAGCTTGGACAGGGGGCCGGCTGGCTACACCTTC
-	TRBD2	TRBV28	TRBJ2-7	CASTSLTGTTSYEQYF	TGTGCCAGCACCTCCTTAACCGGGACTACCTCCTACGAGCAGTACTTC
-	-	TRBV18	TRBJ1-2	CASSRVDYGYTF	TGTGCCAGCTCCCGGGTCGACTATGGCTACACCTTC
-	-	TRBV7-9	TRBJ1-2	CASSPDGVNYGYTF	TGTGCCAGCAGCCCCGACGGCGTGAACTATGGCTACACCTTC
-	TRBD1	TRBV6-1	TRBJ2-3	CASSESSGGADTQYF	TGTGCCAGCAGTGAATCCTCAGGGGGCGCAGATACGCAGTATTTT
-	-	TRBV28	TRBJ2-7	CASSLGDRRIEQYF	TGTGCCAGCAGTTTAGGAGACAGGCGTATCGAGCAGTACTTC
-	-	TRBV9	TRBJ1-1	CASSVGSTTEAFF	TGTGCCAGCAGCGTAGGGTCAACTACTGAAGCTTTCTTT
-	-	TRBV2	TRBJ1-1	CASKEAGWSITEAFF	TGTGCCAGCAAGGAAGCAGGGTGGTCGATCACTGAAGCTTTCTTT
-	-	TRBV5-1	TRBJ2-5	CASSLAWGETQYF	TGCGCCAGCAGCTTGGCCTGGGGAGAGACCCAGTACTTC
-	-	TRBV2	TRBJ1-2	CAGSGTEGYGYTF	TGCGCTGGATCAGGGACTGAAGGCTATGGCTACACCTTC
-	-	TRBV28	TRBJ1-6	CANVTREENSPLHF	TGTGCCAACGTTACAAGGGAGGAAAATTCACCCCTCCACTTT
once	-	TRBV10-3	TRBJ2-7	CAIRGNSEQYF	TGTGCCATCAGAGGGAATTCCGAGCAGTACTTC
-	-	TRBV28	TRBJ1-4	CASVSGGPATNEKLFF	TGTGCCAGCGTCTCCGGGGGCCCTGCAACTAATGAAAAACTGTTTTTT
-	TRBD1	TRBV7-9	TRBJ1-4	CASSSRDSNEKLFF	TGTGCCAGCAGCTCCCGGGACAGTAATGAAAAACTGTTTTTT
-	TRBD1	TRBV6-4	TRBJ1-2	CASSDRTGRANYGYTF	TGTGCCAGCAGTGACCGGACAGGTCGGGCTAACTATGGCTACACCTTC
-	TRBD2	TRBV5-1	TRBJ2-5	CASSLGASGQETQYF	TGCGCCAGCAGCTTGGGGGCTAGCGGGCAAGAGACCCAGTACTTC
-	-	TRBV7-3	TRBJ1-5	CASSKRGAFDQPQHF	TGTGCCAGCAGCAAGAGGGGGGCATTCGATCAGCCCCAGCATTTT
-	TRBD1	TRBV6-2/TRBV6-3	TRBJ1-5	CASSSNRGVGWSNQPQHF	TGTGCCAGCAGTTCAAACAGGGGCGTGGGTTGGAGCAATCAGCCCCAGCATTTT
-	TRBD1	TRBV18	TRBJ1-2	CASSTTGVDGYTF	TGTGCCAGCTCAACGACAGGGGTAGATGGCTACACCTTC
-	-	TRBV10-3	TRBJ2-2	CAISELGTGTGELFF	TGTGCCATCAGTGAACTAGGTACAGGCACCGGGGAGCTGTTTTTT
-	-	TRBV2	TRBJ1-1	CASSEGGEAFF	TGTGCCAGCAGTGAAGGGGGTGAAGCTTTCTTT
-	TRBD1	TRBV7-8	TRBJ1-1	CASSTPGGEKTEAFF	TGTGCCAGCAGCACACCAGGGGGGGAGAAAACTGAAGCTTTCTTT
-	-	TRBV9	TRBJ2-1	CASSLTGVVHNEQFF	TGTGCCAGCAGCCTTACGGGAGTAGTCCACAATGAGCAGTTCTTC
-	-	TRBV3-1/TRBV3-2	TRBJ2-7	CASSQYRESHEQYF	TGTGCCAGCAGCCAATATAGGGAGTCCCACGAGCAGTACTTC
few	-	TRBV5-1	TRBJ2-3	CASSLVLDSRTDTQYF	TGCGCCAGCAGCTTGGTTCTGGACAGTCGCACAGATACGCAGTATTTT
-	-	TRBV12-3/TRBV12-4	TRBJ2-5	CASTAEGWTQYF	TGTGCCAGCACCGCGGAGGGGTGGACCCAGTACTTC
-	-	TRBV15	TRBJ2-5	CATSKGGETQYF	TGTGCCACCAGCAAAGGGGGTGAGACCCAGTACTTC
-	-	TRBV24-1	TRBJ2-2	CATMSGRGNTGELFF	TGTGCCACCATGAGCGGGCGGGGGAACACCGGGGAGCTGTTTTTT
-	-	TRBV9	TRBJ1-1	CASSVGSGMNTEAFF	TGTGCCAGCAGCGTAGGATCCGGGATGAACACTGAAGCTTTCTTT
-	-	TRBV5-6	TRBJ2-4	CASSLGGAKNIQYF	TGTGCCAGCAGCTTGGGAGGGGCCAAAAACATTCAGTACTTC
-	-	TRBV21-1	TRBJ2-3	CASSHPVLRADTQYF	TGTGCCAGCAGCCACCCGGTACTAAGGGCAGATACGCAGTATTTT